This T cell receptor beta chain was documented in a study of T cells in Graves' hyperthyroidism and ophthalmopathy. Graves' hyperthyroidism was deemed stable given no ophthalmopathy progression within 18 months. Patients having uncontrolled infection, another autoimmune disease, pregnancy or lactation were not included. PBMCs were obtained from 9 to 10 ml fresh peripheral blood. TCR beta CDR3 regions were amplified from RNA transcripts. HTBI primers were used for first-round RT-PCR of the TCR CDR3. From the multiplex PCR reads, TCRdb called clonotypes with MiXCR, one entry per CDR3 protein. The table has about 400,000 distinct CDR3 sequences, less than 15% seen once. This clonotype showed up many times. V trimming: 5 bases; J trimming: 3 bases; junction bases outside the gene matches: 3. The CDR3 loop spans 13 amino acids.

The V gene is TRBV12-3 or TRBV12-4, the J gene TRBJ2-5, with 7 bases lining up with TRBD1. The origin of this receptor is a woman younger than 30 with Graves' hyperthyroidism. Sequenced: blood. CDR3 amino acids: CASSRQGEETQYF. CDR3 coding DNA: TGTGCCAGCAGTCGACAGGGCGAAGAGACCCAGTACTTC.